This T cell receptor (beta chain) stems from a study of human T cells and chemical hapten exposure. General study findings and limits: Expanded TCRs were compared with controls, and the expanded TCRs formed significantly more large CDR3 similarity clusters.

This clonotype was seen repeatedly, ten times or more. The antigen is not known. CDR3 length equals 17 residues. From the RACE reads, TCRdb called clonotypes with MiXCR, one entry per CDR3 protein. The sample contains a few hundred thousand distinct CDR3 sequences, roughly 6.3% of which appear only once. As to time point: patch test 2, 6 weeks after DPC sensitization. Noted treatment: therapeutic diphenylcyclopropenone sensitization with weekly scalp DPC. The chain recombines TRBV21-1 with TRBJ2-3; TRBD1 reflects the table's D call only, with no check against the DNA. TRBV21-1 counts as a pseudogene. Sequenced here: whole blood, sampled in connection with sensitization to the hapten diphenylcyclopropenone (DPC). This TCR came from a woman in her late teens or twenties with alopecia areata. Some clones in this sample may be carry-over from other donors' samples. Here the CDR3 DNA reads TGTGCCAGCGCGACCGGGACCGTCAGTGCTAGCACAGATACGCAGTATTTT. Its translation: CASATGTVSASTDTQYF.